Listed below are T cell receptor beta chains from one sample, sequenced in a study of T cell responses to AZD1222 COVID-19 vaccine. TCRdb's table, derived via immunoSEQ multiplex PCR, lists solely in-frame clones and lacks some. The sample has 150,000 to 200,000 clones, 88% seen once. This sample comprised peripheral blood, obtained 28 days after the second AZD1222 dose. These receptors were obtained from an adult who received the AZD1222 COVID-19 vaccine. Both conserved end residues are part of each CDR3. A D gene is named only where the DNA matches it firmly. The size entry is marked missing in some rows and otherwise reads once, few, many or a size class.

d_gene: .
v_gene: TRBV7-6
j_gene: TRBJ1-1
abundance: .
CDR3aa: CASSLPLGENTEAFF
CDR3nt: TGTGCCAGCAGCTTACCATTGGGTGAGAACACTGAAGCTTTCTTT

d_gene: .
v_gene: TRBV5-4
j_gene: TRBJ2-2
abundance: .
CDR3aa: CASSRGVGAGSGELFF
CDR3nt: TGTGCCAGCAGCCGGGGCGTGGGAGCAGGGTCCGGGGAGCTGTTTTTT

d_gene: .
v_gene: TRBV7-9
j_gene: TRBJ2-3
abundance: .
CDR3aa: CASSPPSTDTQYF
CDR3nt: TGTGCCAGCAGCCCCCCCTCCACAGATACGCAGTATTTT

d_gene: TRBD2
v_gene: TRBV5-3
j_gene: TRBJ2-1
abundance: .
CDR3aa: CARSLPGLGLAGANEQFF
CDR3nt: TGTGCCAGAAGCTTGCCCGGCCTGGGACTAGCGGGGGCCAATGAGCAGTTCTTC

d_gene: TRBD1
v_gene: TRBV14
j_gene: TRBJ1-6
abundance: .
CDR3aa: CASRRGQNSPLHF
CDR3nt: TGTGCCAGCAGAAGGGGGCAAAATTCACCCCTCCACTTT

d_gene: TRBD1
v_gene: TRBV19
j_gene: TRBJ2-7
abundance: .
CDR3aa: CASYSGTGPYEQYF
CDR3nt: TGTGCCAGTTATTCCGGGACAGGGCCCTACGAGCAGTACTTC

d_gene: .
v_gene: TRBV5-6
j_gene: TRBJ2-3
abundance: .
CDR3aa: CASSLGPGPDTQYF
CDR3nt: TGTGCCAGCAGCTTGGGCCCCGGGCCAGATACGCAGTATTTT

d_gene: .
v_gene: TRBV15
j_gene: TRBJ2-5
abundance: .
CDR3aa: CATSRDMGEETQYF
CDR3nt: TGTGCCACCAGCAGAGATATGGGGGAAGAGACCCAGTACTTC

d_gene: TRBD2
v_gene: TRBV6-6
j_gene: TRBJ2-7
abundance: .
CDR3aa: CASSQTSGRIEQYF
CDR3nt: TGTGCCAGCAGCCAAACTAGCGGGAGAATCGAGCAGTACTTC

d_gene: TRBD1
v_gene: TRBV18
j_gene: TRBJ1-2
abundance: .
CDR3aa: CASSPGTGGGGYTF
CDR3nt: TGTGCCAGCTCACCCGGGACAGGGGGAGGTGGCTACACCTTC

d_gene: TRBD2
v_gene: TRBV4-3
j_gene: TRBJ2-7
abundance: .
CDR3aa: CASSRATSGIYEQYF
CDR3nt: TGCGCCAGCAGCCGAGCGACTAGCGGGATTTACGAGCAGTACTTC

d_gene: TRBD2
v_gene: TRBV9
j_gene: TRBJ2-1
abundance: .
CDR3aa: CASSDRTSGEVPMNNEQFF
CDR3nt: TGTGCCAGCAGCGACCGGACTAGCGGGGAGGTCCCAATGAACAATGAGCAGTTCTTC

d_gene: .
v_gene: TRBV28
j_gene: TRBJ2-7
abundance: .
CDR3aa: CASSSGGRPEQYF
CDR3nt: TGTGCCAGCAGTTCTGGGGGGAGACCCGAGCAGTACTTC

d_gene: .
v_gene: TRBV15
j_gene: TRBJ2-1
abundance: .
CDR3aa: CATSRDWSTSYNEQFF
CDR3nt: TGTGCCACCAGCAGAGATTGGTCGACCTCCTACAATGAGCAGTTCTTC

d_gene: .
v_gene: TRBV28
j_gene: TRBJ1-2
abundance: .
CDR3aa: CASSLGRSANYGYTF
CDR3nt: TGTGCCAGCAGTTTGGGCAGGTCAGCTAACTATGGCTACACCTTC

d_gene: .
v_gene: TRBV4-1
j_gene: TRBJ1-1
abundance: .
CDR3aa: CASSQVTVNTEAFF
CDR3nt: TGCGCCAGCAGCCAGGTGACAGTGAACACTGAAGCTTTCTTT

d_gene: .
v_gene: TRBV6-4
j_gene: TRBJ2-3
abundance: .
CDR3aa: CASSLEESDTQYF
CDR3nt: TGTGCCAGCAGTTTGGAAGAGTCAGATACGCAGTATTTT

d_gene: TRBD1
v_gene: TRBV18
j_gene: TRBJ2-5
abundance: few
CDR3aa: CASSPSGQGAGETQYF
CDR3nt: TGTGCCAGCTCACCCTCCGGACAGGGGGCCGGTGAGACCCAGTACTTC

d_gene: .
v_gene: TRBV19
j_gene: TRBJ1-2
abundance: .
CDR3aa: CASSLSGAGGNYGYTF
CDR3nt: TGTGCCAGTAGCCTATCGGGGGCAGGCGGGAACTATGGCTACACCTTC

d_gene: .
v_gene: TRBV3-1/TRBV3-2
j_gene: TRBJ1-1
abundance: .
CDR3aa: CASSQGSRDGTEAFF
CDR3nt: TGTGCCAGCAGCCAAGGGTCCAGGGATGGCACTGAAGCTTTCTTT

d_gene: TRBD1
v_gene: TRBV9
j_gene: TRBJ2-5
abundance: .
CDR3aa: CASSPGTSGQGFGETQYF
CDR3nt: TGTGCCAGCAGCCCGGGAACGTCGGGACAGGGCTTCGGGGAGACCCAGTACTTC

d_gene: TRBD1
v_gene: TRBV6-2/TRBV6-3
j_gene: TRBJ1-3
abundance: .
CDR3aa: CASSYSTRGIGNTIYF
CDR3nt: TGTGCCAGCAGTTACTCTACCAGGGGGATTGGAAACACCATATATTTT

d_gene: TRBD1
v_gene: TRBV9
j_gene: TRBJ2-7
abundance: .
CDR3aa: CASSVQGAGEQYF
CDR3nt: TGTGCCAGCAGCGTCCAGGGGGCGGGTGAGCAGTACTTC

d_gene: .
v_gene: TRBV7-8
j_gene: TRBJ2-3
abundance: .
CDR3aa: CASSGPPGQRTDTQYF
CDR3nt: TGTGCCAGCAGCGGCCCTCCGGGACAAAGAACAGATACGCAGTATTTT

d_gene: .
v_gene: TRBV27
j_gene: TRBJ2-2
abundance: .
CDR3aa: CASSSSGELFF
CDR3nt: TGTGCCAGCAGTTCATCCGGGGAGCTGTTTTTT

d_gene: .
v_gene: TRBV12-5
j_gene: TRBJ2-1
abundance: .
CDR3aa: CASGVDSVYNEQFF
CDR3nt: TGTGCTAGTGGGGTAGATAGCGTCTACAATGAGCAGTTCTTC

d_gene: TRBD2
v_gene: TRBV4-2
j_gene: TRBJ2-5
abundance: .
CDR3aa: CASSQVLAGRETQYF
CDR3nt: TGTGCCAGCAGCCAAGTGCTAGCGGGAAGGGAGACCCAGTACTTC

d_gene: TRBD2
v_gene: TRBV5-4
j_gene: TRBJ2-7
abundance: .
CDR3aa: CASSSGLAGDYEQYF
CDR3nt: TGTGCCAGCAGCTCGGGACTAGCGGGCGACTACGAGCAGTACTTC

d_gene: .
v_gene: TRBV5-4
j_gene: TRBJ1-6
abundance: .
CDR3aa: CASSPGTGTFHSPLHF
CDR3nt: TGTGCCAGCTCCCCGGGCACTGGGACCTTTCATTCACCCCTCCACTTT

d_gene: .
v_gene: TRBV28
j_gene: TRBJ1-6
abundance: once
CDR3aa: CASRSSSYNSPLHF
CDR3nt: TGTGCCAGCAGATCTAGCTCCTATAATTCACCCCTCCACTTT

d_gene: TRBD2
v_gene: TRBV27
j_gene: TRBJ2-1
abundance: .
CDR3aa: CASSLTSGSDEQFF
CDR3nt: TGTGCCAGCAGTTTGACTAGCGGATCCGATGAGCAGTTCTTC

d_gene: .
v_gene: TRBV27
j_gene: TRBJ2-3
abundance: .
CDR3aa: CARRYRAVAPDTQYF
CDR3nt: TGTGCCAGGAGGTATAGGGCTGTGGCTCCAGATACGCAGTATTTT

d_gene: .
v_gene: TRBV4-3
j_gene: TRBJ1-6
abundance: .
CDR3aa: CASSATSGSPLHF
CDR3nt: TGCGCCAGCAGCGCGACCAGCGGTTCACCCCTCCACTTT